The sequence of this T cell receptor (beta chain) was determined in a study of Graves' ophthalmopathy and Graves' hyperthyroidism. Investigators amplified TCR beta CDR3 regions from RNA transcripts. First-round RT-PCR relied on HTBI primers, and a second-round multiplex PCR came next. One entry per CDR3 protein results from TCRdb running MiXCR on the multiplex PCR reads. The table includes about 1.2 million distinct CDR3 sequences, less than 45% detected once. The CDR3 sequence is 15 residues long. Trimming left V 3 bases short and J 4 bases short, with 16 bases between. Germline lookup yields CDR1 LNHNV and CDR2 YYDKDF (reference sequence). With respect to this clonotype: As yet, its antigen is unknown.

Study-level points and caveats: Cross-validated, the 13-signature model showed 87.88%/81.08% sensitivity/specificity, and 80%/75% in the test set.

V gene TRBV15 combines with J gene TRBJ2-7; perhaps TRBD1 as D (5 bases). The sample was peripheral blood or thyroid tissue (not recorded which). The sequence was collected from an adult man with Graves' hyperthyroidism. The CDR3 sequence: CATSSLSDSLYEQYF. The CDR3 DNA reads as TGTGCCACCAGCAGCTTGTCCGACAGTCTATACGAGCAGTACTTC.